This T cell receptor beta chain was identified during a study of T cell responses to AZD1222 COVID-19 vaccine. Study observations and caveats: Spike-wide vaccine-associated CD4 TCRs dominated at 160-218 and 743-854. Spike-specific TCR breadth and depth both grew after two AZD1222 doses.

To note about this clone: Its antigen remains unidentified.

Using immunoSEQ multiplex PCR, the repertoire was profiled, and TCRdb retains in-frame clones only, with some absent. The repertoire consists of about 73,000 clones, with 75% to 90% occurring once and the leading ten covering over 1.2%. This TCR came from an adult who received the AZD1222 COVID-19 vaccine. This material consisted of peripheral blood, taken 28 days after the second AZD1222 dose.

CDR3 amino acids: CASSSGGWAYEQYF. DNA of the CDR3: TGTGCCAGCAGCTCAGGGGGTTGGGCCTACGAGCAGTACTTC. V gene TRBV7-2 combines with J gene TRBJ2-7; 7 positions agree with TRBD1. V shed 4 bases, J shed 2 bases, and the junction held 5 bases outside the gene matches. The CDR3 has 14 amino acids. Germline loops: CDR1 SGHTA, CDR2 FQGNSA.